These T cell receptor beta chains were read from a single sample in a study of T cells in Graves' hyperthyroidism and ophthalmopathy. From the multiplex PCR reads, TCRdb called clonotypes with MiXCR, one entry per CDR3 protein. This sample has roughly 100,000 distinct CDR3 sequences; 47% occur once, and the top ten carry 26%. Sequenced material: blood. The receptors originated from a man in his forties with Graves' hyperthyroidism. Each CDR3 is given with its conserved first and last residue. The order of the fields is V gene, CDR3 protein.

>TRBV29-1
CSVGGHQETQYF
>TRBV3-2
CARGGDRVYNEQFF
>TRBV20-1
CSASGPGDTGELFF
>TRBV6-1
CASSEVETRGGEKLFF
>TRBV15
CATSRALTGGGYTF
>TRBV19
CAGSLLRDRWQPPQHF
>TRBV20-1
CSATRLAGGPGETQYF
>TRBV15
CATSRITGESPLHF
>TRBV10-2
CASELAGGPWETQYF
>TRBV6-1
CASSEGGSTYNEQFF
>TRBV11-2
CASSPGQLDSPLHF
>TRBV6-5
CASSLPGDTNTEAFF
>TRBV5-1
CASSLWTGGNSGANVLTF
>TRBV7-3
CASSRTGQGSYNEQFF
>TRBV7-9
CASILPGQGAYEQYF
>TRBV15
CAISGLAGVYNEQFF
>TRBV6-1
CASSGDRFSNQPQHF
>TRBV19
CASSIDRGSYNEQFF
>TRBV6-2/TRBV6-3
CASSLFVSYGYTF
>TRBV7-8
CASSLDIVNNEQFF
>TRBV10-3
CAISGNLAGGHNEQFF
>TRBV5-8
CASSHTLTGTDSNQPQHF
>TRBV24-1
CAHRTSLNNQPQHF
>TRBV2
CASSDRGSYEQYF
>TRBV2
CASSRNDRGGYTF
>TRBV12-3/TRBV12-4
CASSFGGRTDTQYF
>TRBV2
CASSEPSGGPQHF
>TRBV20-1
CSARGTRTYEHF
>TRBV6-5
CASSYDGSYNEQFF
>TRBV29-1
CSGGESGTDTQYF
>TRBV6-4
CASSRLAGGVNEQFF
>TRBV6-4
CAGNSGGRSALHF
>TRBV2
CASSEKVGTTRTDTQYF
>TRBV25-1
CASSESPGGPRQAVSSYNEQFF
>TRBV29-1
CSVEDGQGTGELFF
>TRBV5-1
CASSLGDSPNQPQHF
>TRBV2
CASRVLAGDHYNEQFF
>TRBV20-1
CSARGASGSTDTQYF
>TRBV2
CASSEAGTGPEQYF
>TRBV10-3
CAISGLAESSGANVLTF
>TRBV9
CASSVVPGAYGYTF
>TRBV2
CASSETSGRAIETQYF
>TRBV20-1
CSARGANTGELFF
>TRBV9
CASSPGTPYEQFF
>TRBV2
CARGTPSPYEQYF
>TRBV9
CASSGNRGRGEQYF
>TRBV7-6
CTGSLEAGTNTGELFF
>TRBV6-5
CASMGYTTTNEKLFF
>TRBV7-6
CASSLETANNSPLHF
>TRBV7-2
CASSLPTSSLGEQFF
>TRBV7-2
CASSLEGVTGELFF
>TRBV6-2/TRBV6-3
CASSTPGQGHEQYF
>TRBV19
CASRGTVPRYEQYF
>TRBV25-1
CASSARLGQKSNTEAFF
>TRBV12-3/TRBV12-4
CASSSWAGGYNEQFF
>TRBV7-2
CASTPREDISNQPQHF
>TRBV5-6
CASSLAGAETQHF